This T cell receptor (beta chain) was observed in a study of cytomegalovirus exposure and HLA in healthy donors. CDR1 and CDR2 (germline): LNHNV, YYDKDF (reference sequence). This CDR3 is 13 amino acids long. A multiplex PCR was run with 60 Vbeta primers and 13 Jbeta primers. In the authors' methods: In a later analysis, of roughly 83 million unique beta chains, some 10 million appeared in at least two donors. TCRdb keeps only in-frame clones here, not all; method: immunoSEQ multiplex PCR. That table furnishes V, J and clone size, whereas the DNA furnished D and trimming. The table records 190,000 or so clones, about 80% of them present only once. Healthy bone marrow donors made up the donors. A note on this clone: At one of its ends the junction is not consistent with the germline gene, which may arise from a read error.

The sequence derives from a boy aged 5-17 years in good health and CMV-seronegative. This sequence joins TRBV15 and TRBJ2-7; D not certain. The specimen sequenced was PBMCs. For the CDR3, the DNA is TGTGCCACCAGCAAGAATAGCCCCTACGAGCAGTGCTTC. The encoded protein is CATSKNSPYEQCF.